The 18 T cell receptor beta chains listed next were all sequenced from one sample in a study of shared clonotypes between healthy human individuals. Method: immunoSEQ multiplex PCR; TCRdb's copy keeps in-frame clones and lacks some. This table holds some 790,000 clones, over 55% found once. The sequenced sample was memory CD4+ T cells sorted from blood. The subset denotes: CD45RA-negative fraction. The receptors here all came from a woman in her twenties or thirties in good health.

This chain connects TRBV7-9 to TRBJ1-6; D gene ambiguous. The CDR3 is made up of 15 amino acids. The V gene's germline CDR1 is SEHNR and CDR2 FQNEAQ (reference sequence). V lost 5 bases and J lost 9, with 17 bases in between. CDR3 loop: CASSGLVGPSSPLHF. In DNA, the CDR3 is TGTGCCAGCAGCGGTCTCGTAGGACCCAGTTCACCCCTCCACTTT.

The chain has TRBV19 and TRBJ2-2, with D possibly TRBD2 on 6 matching bases. The CDR3 loop spans 14 amino acids. Trimming removed 1 base from V and 4 bases from J, with 7 bases in between. Germline CDR1 reads LNHDA; CDR2 reads SQIVND (reference sequence). CDR3 sequence (DNA): TGTGCCAGTAGTATAGCGGGAGCCACCGGGGAGCTGTTTTTT. Protein product: CASSIAGATGELFF.

In DNA form, the CDR3 reads TGTGCCAGCAGTGCTCCCTCAAGTATACAGCCCCAGCATTTT. It encodes CASSAPSSIQPQHF. The rearrangement links TRBV2 to TRBJ1-5; D gene unclear. Trimming pared 4 bases from V and 7 bases from J, leaving 14 bases between. The CDR3 runs 14 residues. Germline V lookup: CDR1 SNHLY, CDR2 FYNNEI.

This clone was seen a handful of times. Other nucleotide sequences from this sample produce the same CDR3. V usage is TRBV5-1 and J usage is TRBJ1-2; no clear D gene. Germline V gene sequence: CDR1 SGHRS, CDR2 YFSETQ. The CDR3 totals 13 residues. Trimming removed 1 base from V and 3 bases from J, with 7 bases in between. The CDR3 DNA follows: TGCGCCAGCAGCTTGAACGGAGACTATGGCTACACCTTC. It codes for CASSLNGDYGYTF.

CDR3 sequence (DNA): TGTGCCAGCTCACAACAGGGGGCTACTAACTATGGCTACACCTTC. Its protein product is CASSQQGATNYGYTF. The chain uses TRBV18 and TRBJ1-2; 9 bases are shared with TRBD1. The CDR3 sequence is 15 residues long. Trimming at V came to 4 bases and at J to 0 bases, leaving 3 bases not matched to a gene. Per the germline V gene, CDR1 is KGHSH and CDR2 is LQKENI.

The V and J genes are TRBV7-2 and TRBJ2-7; D call uncertain. The CDR3 has 14 residues. CDR1 is SGHTA and CDR2 is FQGNSA in the germline V gene. V was pared by 7 bases and J by 2 bases, with 15 bases between. The CDR3 spells CASTTYQETYEQYF. The CDR3 coding sequence is TGTGCCAGCACCACCTACCAGGAAACCTACGAGCAGTACTTC.

With respect to this clone: The identical CDR3 is also encoded by other nucleotide sequences in the sample. The chain has TRBV5-1 and TRBJ1-1, with D tentatively TRBD1 (5 bases). V lost 0 bases and J 4 bases, leaving 10 bases between the germline ends. The CDR3 is 14 amino acids. The germline gives CDR1 SGHRS, CDR2 YFSETQ. This chain's CDR3 is CASSLERGVTEAFF. Here the CDR3 DNA reads TGCGCCAGCAGCTTGGAAAGGGGTGTCACTGAAGCTTTCTTT.

This clone was counted a few times. V and J are TRBV7-5 and TRBJ2-7; TRBD2 is the table's D call and was not checked against the DNA. TRBV7-5 is given as a pseudogene. This CDR3 contains 18 residues. CDR3 region: CVRSPTGHLTSGGYEQYF. The CDR3, as DNA: TGTGTCAGAAGCCCAACGGGACACCTGACTAGCGGCGGATACGAGCAGTACTTC.

The chain links TRBV30 to TRBJ2-7, with D tentatively TRBD2 (6 bases). Germline lookup yields CDR1 GTSNPN and CDR2 SVGIG (reference sequence). The V gene lost 3 bases and the J gene lost 6 bases, with 15 bases spanning the gap. The CDR3 length is 13 residues. The CDR3 protein is CAWRRGTTTEQYF. CDR3 bases: TGTGCCTGGAGACGGGGGACGACTACCGAGCAGTACTTC. The full variable domain, in which reference TRBV30 and TRBJ2-7 provide the parts outside the CDR3, is SQTIHQWPATLVQPVGSPLSLECTVEGTSNPNLYWYRQAAGRGLQLLFYSVGIGQISSEVPQNLSASRPQDRQFILSSKKLLLSDSGFYLCAWRRGTTTEQYFGPGTRLTVT.

Comments on this clone: In the same sample, other DNA sequences code for this CDR3. This chain connects TRBV4-1 to TRBJ1-4, with 9 bases that match TRBD1. V shed 2 bases, J shed 7 bases, and the junction held 5 bases outside the gene matches. The germline V gene has CDR1 MGHRA and CDR2 YSYEKL. CDR3 length equals 15 residues. The DNA of the CDR3 is TGCGCCAGCAGCCAATTACAGGGGGCGGGTGAAAAACTGTTTTTT. Translated: CASSQLQGAGEKLFF.

The chain combines TRBV25-1 with TRBJ1-4; tentative D call: TRBD1 (5 bases). Germline CDR1 is MGHDK and CDR2 is SYGVNS. Trimming took 1 base from V and 8 from J, leaving 11 bases between them. The CDR3 extends over 14 amino acids. Here the CDR3 reads CASSEWGGVEKLFF. The CDR3 bases are TGTGCCAGCAGTGAATGGGGAGGGGTCGAAAAACTGTTTTTT.

V and J are TRBV7-6 and TRBJ2-7; weak D call: TRBD1 (6 bases). CDR3 length: 16 amino acids. V lost 1 base to trimming and J lost 0 bases, with 13 bases between them. Per germline, CDR1 SGHVS and CDR2 FNYEAQ. The CDR3 loop reads CASSLVTGTNSYEQYF. In nucleotides, the CDR3 is TGTGCCAGCAGCTTAGTTACCGGGACAAACTCCTACGAGCAGTACTTC.

There are a few counts of this clone. The V call is TRBV28, the J call TRBJ1-1; 12 bases are a match to TRBD1. The CDR3 length is 15 residues. CDR1 is MDHEN, CDR2 SYDVKM, per germline. V lost 5 bases to trimming and J lost 4 bases; unmatched junction nucleotides: 5. In DNA, the CDR3 is TGTGCCAGCAGTGGCGGGACAGGGGGCCGCACTGAAGCTTTCTTT. Translating gives CASSGGTGGRTEAFF. Using reference TRBV28 and TRBJ1-1 for the parts outside the CDR3, the full variable domain is DVKVTQSSRYLVKRTGEKVFLECVQDMDHENMFWYRQDPGLGLRLIYFSYDVKMKEKGDIPEGYSVSREKKERFSLILESASTNQTSMYLCASSGGTGGRTEAFFGQGTRLTVV.

The chain joins TRBV29-1 to TRBJ2-7; the match to TRBD1 covers 9 bases. Unmatched junction bases numbered 8, after V lost 2 bases and J lost 6 bases. The CDR3 runs to 14 residues. In germline, CDR1 is SQVTM, CDR2 ANQGSEA. This CDR3 is CSVERGQGRGEQYF. Written as DNA, the CDR3 is TGCAGCGTTGAAAGGGGACAGGGAAGAGGCGAGCAGTACTTC.

A word on this clone: With only one base between it and a far larger clone, this is likely a read error. The V gene is TRBV29-1, the J gene TRBJ2-3; D is perhaps TRBD2 (6 bases). Germline loops: CDR1 SQVTM, CDR2 ANQGSEA. The CDR3 spans 12 residues. Trimming pared 4 bases from V and 1 base from J, leaving 6 bases between. The CDR3 sequence: CSVGGGTDTQYF. CDR3 sequence (DNA): TGCAGCGTTGGGGGGGGCACAGATACGCAGTATTTT.

This clone was counted a few times. This sequence joins TRBV11-2 and TRBJ2-7, with D hard to call. The CDR3 runs to 16 residues. V was shortened by 0 bases and J by 7 bases, with 19 bases between the two germline ends. The germline V gene encodes CDR1 SGHAT and CDR2 FQNNGV. CDR3 sequence: CASSLDTWGLIREQYF. The CDR3 DNA sequence: TGTGCCAGCAGCTTAGATACGTGGGGATTGATACGGGAGCAGTACTTC.

The genes are TRBV5-4 and TRBJ2-3; 7 nucleotides match TRBD2. CDR3 length equals 15 residues. V lost 3 bases, J lost 2 bases, and 6 bases stayed unmatched. From germline, CDR1 is SGHNT and CDR2 YYREEE (reference sequence). The CDR3 reads CASSYSGINTDTQYF. The CDR3 coding sequence is TGTGCCAGCAGCTACAGCGGGATTAACACAGATACGCAGTATTTT.

The chain recombines TRBV18 with TRBJ1-3, with 9 nucleotides matching TRBD1. V was clipped by 3 bases and J by 1 base; unmatched bases: 10. Germline V gene lookup returns CDR1 KGHSH and CDR2 LQKENI. The CDR3 totals 18 residues. The chain's CDR3 is CASSPNFGGQGSGNTIYF. The CDR3 nucleotides read TGTGCCAGCTCACCCAACTTTGGAGGACAGGGGTCTGGAAACACCATATATTTT.